This T cell receptor (beta chain) was sequenced during a study of T-cell memory formation after mild COVID-19. General study results and limits: Nothing showed for sure that second-wave clones peaking on day 37 were SARS-CoV-2 specific.

TCRdb fed the 5' RACE reads into MiXCR, producing one record per CDR3 protein. The table lists some 250,000 distinct CDR3 sequences, more than 15% of them singletons. CDR3 length: 14 residues. Trimming removed 2 bases at V and 7 bases at J, with 11 bases between. Note on this clonotype: Its matching antigen is unknown.

The gene calls are TRBV12-3 or TRBV12-4 and TRBJ2-2; the D call may be TRBD1 or TRBD2 (5 bases each). This receptor was identified in a young man who had mild COVID-19 (a few samples of this study predate the infection). Cell type and time point are not known. Material: PBMCs or a T cell subset sorted from them (not recorded which). CDR3 nucleotide sequence: TGTGCCAGCAGTTTAAAAGGGGCGGGCGGGGAGCTGTTTTTT. This gives the protein CASSLKGAGGELFF.